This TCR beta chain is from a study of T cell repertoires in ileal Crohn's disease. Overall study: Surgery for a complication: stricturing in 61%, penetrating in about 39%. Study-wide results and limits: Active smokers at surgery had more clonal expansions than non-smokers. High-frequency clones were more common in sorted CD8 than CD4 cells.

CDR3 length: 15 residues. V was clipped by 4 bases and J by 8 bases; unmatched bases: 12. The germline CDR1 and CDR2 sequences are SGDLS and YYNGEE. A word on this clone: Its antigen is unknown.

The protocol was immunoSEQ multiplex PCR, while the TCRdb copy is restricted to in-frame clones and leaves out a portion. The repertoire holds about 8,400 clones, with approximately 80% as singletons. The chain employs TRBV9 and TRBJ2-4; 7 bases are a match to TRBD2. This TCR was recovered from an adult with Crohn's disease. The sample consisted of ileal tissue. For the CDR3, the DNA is TGTGCCAGCAGCCGGACGGCACGGGAGGCGGACATTCAGTACTTC. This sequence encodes CASSRTAREADIQYF. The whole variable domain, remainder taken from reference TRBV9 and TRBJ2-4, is DSGVTQTPKHLITATGQRVTLRCSPRSGDLSVYWYQQSLDQGLQFLIQYYNGEERAKGNILERFSAQQFPDLHSELNLSSLELGDSALYFCASSRTAREADIQYFGAGTRLSVL.